The rows below give T cell receptor beta chains drawn from one sample of a study of T cell repertoires in cytomegalovirus infection. TCRdb re-analysed the reads in MiXCR, keeping a single row per CDR3 protein. Counted here are some 940,000 distinct CDR3 sequences, around 31% occurring once; the ten biggest clones make up over 11%. Their target antigens are unknown. The specimen comprised cultured CD8+ T cells from PBMCs, sampled from culture after CMV antigen stimulation. These receptors originate from a human donor in good health (CMV status not recorded). Some clones in this sample may be carry-over from other donors' samples. Each CDR3 is given with its conserved first and last residue. The D gene is left open where the match is weak. The listing skips clone size in some rows; elsewhere it reads once, few, many or a size class.

D gene	CDR3 length	clone size	V gene	J gene	CDR3 protein	CDR3 DNA
-	13	-	TRBV10-3	TRBJ2-1	CAISESSYNEQFF	TGTGCCATCAGTGAGTCGAGCTACAATGAGCAGTTCTTC
-	12	few	TRBV20-1	TRBJ2-3	CSAEEYSDTQYF	TGCAGTGCCGAAGAGTACTCAGATACGCAGTATTTT
-	17	-	TRBV23-1	TRBJ1-5	CASSQPPHVLSNQPQHF	TGCGCCAGCAGTCAACCCCCCCACGTTCTTAGCAATCAGCCCCAGCATTTT
TRBD2	15	few	TRBV10-3	TRBJ2-3	CAISESALSGDTQYF	TGTGCCATCAGTGAGTCAGCCCTTAGCGGGGATACGCAGTATTTT
TRBD1	17	-	TRBV28	TRBJ1-2	CASSRDRDSSLYYGYTF	TGTGCCAGCAGTCGGGACAGGGACTCTTCGCTATACTATGGCTACACCTTC
TRBD2	17	-	TRBV6-5	TRBJ2-5	CASSWETSGGLQETQYF	TGTGCCAGCAGTTGGGAGACTAGCGGGGGGCTCCAAGAGACCCAGTACTTC
-	14	-	TRBV4-1	TRBJ2-2	CASSVWGWTGELFF	TGCGCCAGCAGCGTCTGGGGGTGGACCGGGGAGCTGTTTTTT
-	9	few	TRBV20-1	TRBJ1-2	CSGQDGYTF	TGCAGCGGGCAGGATGGCTACACCTTC
TRBD1	16	-	TRBV7-9	TRBJ1-2	CASSLAPGQGTSGYTF	TGTGCCAGCAGCTTAGCGCCGGGACAGGGGACCTCTGGCTACACCTTC
-	16	-	TRBV7-9	TRBJ1-1	CASSSTDLSMNTEAFF	TGTGCCAGCAGTTCGACTGACCTTTCCATGAACACTGAAGCTTTCTTT
-	13	-	TRBV14	TRBJ1-6	CASSQEGAVPLHF	TGTGCCAGCAGCCAAGAGGGGGCAGTTCCCCTCCACTTT
-	15	many	TRBV18	TRBJ2-2	CASSPGNRATGELFF	TGTGCCAGCTCACCGGGCAACAGGGCAACCGGGGAGCTGTTTTTT
-	13	-	TRBV11-2	TRBJ2-5	CASSSEGPETQYF	TGTGCCAGCAGCTCCGAGGGACCAGAGACCCAGTACTTC
TRBD1	13	-	TRBV19	TRBJ1-2	CASSRGQSYGYTF	TGTGCCAGTAGTAGGGGACAGTCCTATGGCTACACCTTC
TRBD1	15	-	TRBV28	TRBJ2-3	CASSPGTGPIHTQYF	TGTGCCAGCAGTCCAGGGACAGGGCCAATTCATACGCAGTATTTT
-	13	-	TRBV12-3/TRBV12-4	TRBJ2-3	CASTFGDTDTQYF	TGTGCCAGCACATTCGGGGACACAGATACGCAGTATTTT
-	15	-	TRBV27	TRBJ1-4	CASSLLPLGGEKLFF	TGTGCCAGCAGTTTACTTCCCTTGGGGGGGGAAAAACTGTTTTTT
-	15	-	TRBV15	TRBJ1-1	CATSRVGLGSTEAFF	TGTGCCACCAGCAGAGTCGGCCTGGGGAGCACTGAAGCTTTCTTT
-	15	-	TRBV19	TRBJ1-5	CASRPKYSNNQPQHF	TGTGCCAGTAGGCCCAAATACAGCAACAATCAGCCCCAGCATTTT
TRBD1	18	-	TRBV6-1	TRBJ1-4	CASSDLWTGQGLGEKLFF	TGTGCCAGCAGTGACCTGTGGACAGGGCAGGGTCTCGGTGAAAAACTGTTTTTT
TRBD2	17	-	TRBV6-1	TRBJ2-1	CASTFLPLAGGYNEQFF	TGTGCCAGCACTTTCCTTCCCTTAGCGGGGGGCTACAATGAGCAGTTCTTC
TRBD1	14	-	TRBV29-1	TRBJ2-5	CSVEGQPGIGTQYF	TGCAGTGTTGAGGGACAGCCTGGTATTGGGACCCAGTACTTC
-	16	few	TRBV12-3/TRBV12-4	TRBJ1-1	CASSGGGGVSNTEAFF	TGTGCCAGCAGTGGGGGGGGAGGCGTGAGCAATACTGAAGCTTTCTTT
-	12	-	TRBV19	TRBJ2-2	CASRFGGGELFF	TGTGCCAGTAGATTCGGCGGTGGGGAGCTGTTTTTT
TRBD2	15	once	TRBV15	TRBJ2-5	CATSRDRGGAETQYF	TGTGCCACCAGCAGAGATCGGGGAGGGGCTGAGACCCAGTACTTC
TRBD1	15	-	TRBV27	TRBJ1-5	CASRSRDREVEPQHF	TGTGCCAGCAGGTCCCGGGACAGGGAAGTTGAGCCCCAGCATTTT
TRBD1	15	few	TRBV4-2	TRBJ2-3	CASSQGTGGADTQYF	TGTGCCAGCAGCCAAGGGACAGGGGGCGCAGATACGCAGTATTTT
TRBD1	18	few	TRBV5-1	TRBJ2-2	CASSYGTAGSLNTGELFF	TGCGCCAGCAGCTACGGGACAGCCGGGTCTCTCAACACCGGGGAGCTGTTTTTT
-	15	-	TRBV2	TRBJ2-5	CASSETPGVEETQYF	TGTGCCAGCAGTGAAACCCCCGGGGTCGAAGAGACCCAGTACTTC
-	14	few	TRBV4-3	TRBJ2-3	CASSQDISTDTQYF	TGCGCCAGCAGCCAAGACATTAGCACAGATACGCAGTATTTT
TRBD2	16	-	TRBV11-2	TRBJ2-1	CASSPLPGGSYNEQFF	TGTGCCAGCAGCCCCCTCCCGGGGGGTTCCTACAATGAGCAGTTCTTC
-	13	-	TRBV19	TRBJ1-1	CASSAVSNTEAFF	TGTGCCAGTAGTGCGGTTTCGAACACTGAAGCTTTCTTT
TRBD1	14	few	TRBV5-6	TRBJ1-2	CASRGTGDSTGYTF	TGTGCCAGCAGGGGGACAGGGGATTCGACTGGCTACACCTTC
TRBD1	15	few	TRBV6-6	TRBJ2-5	CASSYTRQGEETQYF	TGTGCCAGCAGTTACACAAGACAGGGGGAAGAGACCCAGTACTTC
-	15	few	TRBV6-2/TRBV6-3	TRBJ1-5	CASTLGTGRNQPQHF	TGTGCCAGCACCCTGGGCACAGGGAGGAATCAGCCCCAGCATTTT
-	17	once	TRBV12-3/TRBV12-4	TRBJ2-3	CANSTYLTGSSTDTQYF	TGTGCCAACAGTACCTATCTGACAGGTTCGAGCACAGATACGCAGTATTTT
TRBD1	15	-	TRBV9	TRBJ1-2	CASQRIVPGGFGYTF	TGTGCCAGTCAGCGTATAGTCCCAGGGGGGTTTGGCTACACCTTC
-	15	-	TRBV18	TRBJ1-2	CASSLGGASSSGYTF	TGTGCCAGCTCACTTGGAGGGGCGTCCTCGTCTGGCTACACCTTC
TRBD1	14	-	TRBV6-2/TRBV6-3	TRBJ1-1	CASRGTGKWTEAFF	TGTGCCAGCAGGGGGACAGGGAAATGGACTGAAGCTTTCTTT
-	16	-	TRBV7-4	TRBJ1-5	CASSFAQSYSNQPQHF	TGTGCCAGCAGCTTCGCGCAGTCTTATAGCAATCAGCCCCAGCATTTT